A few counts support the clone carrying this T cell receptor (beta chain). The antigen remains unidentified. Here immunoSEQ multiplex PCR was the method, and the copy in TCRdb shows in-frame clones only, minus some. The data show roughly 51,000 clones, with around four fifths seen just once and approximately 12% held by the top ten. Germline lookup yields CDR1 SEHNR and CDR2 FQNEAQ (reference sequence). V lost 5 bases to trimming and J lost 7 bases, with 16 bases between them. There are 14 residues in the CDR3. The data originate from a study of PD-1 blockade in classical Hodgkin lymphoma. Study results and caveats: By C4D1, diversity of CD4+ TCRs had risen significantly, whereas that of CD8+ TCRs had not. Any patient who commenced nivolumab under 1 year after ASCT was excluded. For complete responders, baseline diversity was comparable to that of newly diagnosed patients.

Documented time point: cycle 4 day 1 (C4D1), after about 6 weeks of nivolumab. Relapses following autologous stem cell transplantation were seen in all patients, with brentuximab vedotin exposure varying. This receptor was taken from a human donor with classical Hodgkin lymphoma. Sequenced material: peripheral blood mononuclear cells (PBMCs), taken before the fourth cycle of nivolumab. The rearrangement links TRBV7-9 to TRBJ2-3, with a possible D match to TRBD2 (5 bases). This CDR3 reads CASSHELGPHTQYF. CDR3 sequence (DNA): TGTGCCAGCAGCCACGAACTAGGCCCACATACGCAGTATTTT.